These T cell receptor beta chains were read from a single sample in a study of blood T cell repertoires in COVID-19. The assay was immunoSEQ multiplex PCR, and TCRdb's table has in-frame clones only and misses some. The sample shows about 100,000 clones, 88% of them seen only once. What was sequenced was peripheral blood. Every receptor here comes from a human donor in a cohort sampled during active COVID-19. Each CDR3 is given with its conserved first and last residue. Fields, in order: CDR3 length, V gene, J gene, clone size, D gene, CDR3 protein, CDR3 DNA. D genes are given only for firm matches. Some rows have no size entry. The others give once, few or many, or a class for an expanded clone.

17	TRBV5-1	TRBJ2-1	NA	NA	CASSLSLAIGSYNEQFF	TGCGCCAGCAGCTTGTCACTAGCTATCGGCTCCTACAATGAGCAGTTCTTC
18	TRBV4-1	TRBJ1-1	NA	TRBD1	CASSQDMGQGEMGTEAFF	TGCGCCAGCAGCCAAGATATGGGACAGGGGGAGATGGGAACTGAAGCTTTCTTT
20	TRBV5-5	TRBJ1-4	NA	TRBD1	CASSFQGAGMSTATNEKLFF	TGTGCCAGCAGCTTTCAGGGGGCAGGGATGTCGACTGCAACTAATGAAAAACTGTTTTTT
17	TRBV19	TRBJ2-6	once	TRBD1	CASRTRDRAAGANVLTF	TGTGCCAGTAGAACAAGGGACAGGGCTGCCGGGGCCAACGTCCTGACTTTC
15	TRBV2	TRBJ1-6	NA	NA	CASSENLWGHSPLHF	TGTGCCAGCAGTGAAAACCTGTGGGGGCATTCACCCCTCCACTTT
17	TRBV5-1	TRBJ2-1	NA	TRBD2	CASSLERLAGPYNEQFF	TGCGCCAGCAGCTTGGAGAGACTAGCGGGGCCCTACAATGAGCAGTTCTTC
15	TRBV25-1	TRBJ1-3	NA	NA	CASSEQGLGGNTIYF	TGTGCCAGCAGTGAACAGGGTCTTGGTGGAAACACCATATATTTT
15	TRBV10-2	TRBJ2-1	NA	NA	CASRVGGTSYNEQFF	TGCGCCAGCAGGGTTGGCGGGACCTCCTACAATGAGCAGTTCTTC
15	TRBV5-1	TRBJ1-4	NA	TRBD1	CASSGDSLGGEKLFF	TGCGCCAGCAGTGGGGACAGCCTAGGAGGTGAAAAACTGTTTTTT
16	TRBV7-3	TRBJ2-1	NA	TRBD2	CASSSRTSGSPNEQFF	TGTGCCAGCAGCTCCCGGACTAGCGGGAGTCCCAATGAGCAGTTCTTC
13	TRBV6-5	TRBJ1-3	NA	NA	CASAGLSGNTIYF	TGTGCCAGCGCAGGACTCTCTGGAAACACCATATATTTT
13	TRBV30	TRBJ1-6	NA	NA	CAWSAQGRSPLHF	TGTGCCTGGAGTGCCCAGGGGAGATCACCCCTCCACTTT
15	TRBV7-9	TRBJ2-1	NA	NA	CASSLRGPAYNEQFF	TGTGCCAGCAGCTTAAGAGGTCCCGCCTACAATGAGCAGTTCTTC
15	TRBV6-5	TRBJ2-3	once	NA	CASRRAYDPTDTQYF	TGTGCCAGCAGGCGGGCCTACGACCCCACAGATACGCAGTATTTT
16	TRBV5-5	TRBJ2-5	NA	TRBD1	CASSLFGQGGRETQYF	TGTGCCAGCAGCTTGTTTGGACAGGGGGGGAGAGAGACCCAGTACTTC
14	TRBV28	TRBJ2-7	once	NA	CASRAVGAYYEQYF	TGTGCCAGCAGGGCGGTGGGGGCTTATTACGAGCAGTACTTC
12	TRBV12-3/TRBV12-4	TRBJ1-2	NA	NA	CASSLGSYGYTF	TGTGCCAGCAGTCTGGGGAGCTATGGCTACACCTTC
15	TRBV11-2	TRBJ2-1	NA	TRBD2	CASSISGRAHNEQFF	TGTGCCAGCAGCATTAGCGGGAGGGCCCACAATGAGCAGTTCTTC
16	TRBV24-1	TRBJ2-2	NA	TRBD1	CATSDADRGNTGELFF	TGTGCCACCAGTGATGCCGACAGGGGGAACACCGGGGAGCTGTTTTTT
14	TRBV5-8	TRBJ1-3	NA	NA	CASSSQGSGNTIYF	TGTGCCAGCAGCTCACAGGGCTCTGGAAACACCATATATTTT
16	TRBV25-1	TRBJ2-7	NA	TRBD1	CANRFPPGGANYEQYF	TGTGCCAACAGGTTCCCGCCAGGGGGCGCGAACTACGAGCAGTACTTC
14	TRBV5-4	TRBJ1-6	NA	NA	CASSLRETGGPLHF	TGTGCCAGCAGCTTGCGGGAAACCGGCGGGCCCCTCCACTTT
12	TRBV19	TRBJ2-3	NA	NA	CASSPQTDTQYF	TGTGCCAGTAGTCCACAAACAGATACGCAGTATTTT
17	TRBV7-9	TRBJ2-5	NA	TRBD2	CASSLGGTSGRRETQYF	TGTGCCAGCAGCTTAGGCGGGACTAGCGGGAGGCGAGAGACCCAGTACTTC
14	TRBV28	TRBJ1-1	NA	TRBD1	CAGGGTGWDTEAFF	TGTGCCGGAGGCGGGACAGGGTGGGACACTGAAGCTTTCTTT
17	TRBV18	TRBJ2-7	few	NA	CASSPLKRGRAAYEQYF	TGTGCCAGCTCACCCTTGAAGAGGGGGAGGGCGGCCTACGAGCAGTACTTC